This TCR beta chain was documented in a study of control samples from healthy donors and cancer patients. The repertoire was sequenced with immunoSEQ multiplex PCR; TCRdb's copy has only in-frame clones and lacks some. This sample carries 150,000 to 200,000 clones, over 85% of them seen once, and the ten largest clones take 1.4%. The receptor was isolated from a man between 25 and 39 years old in good health. The specimen sequenced was blood.

The CDR3 DNA reads as TGTGCCTGGAGCCGGGACAGGGGAGGCAATGAGCAGTTCTTC. This gives the protein CAWSRDRGGNEQFF. The chain combines TRBV30 with TRBJ2-1, with 10 bases fitting TRBD1. The germline CDR1 and CDR2 sequences are GTSNPN and SVGIG (reference sequence). The CDR3 is 14 amino acids. Trimming removed 3 bases from V and 6 bases from J; junction bases left unmatched: 5.